This entry describes one T cell receptor (beta chain). Its antigen target is currently unknown. No base-level quality is on record; no much larger clone is a single base apart. The time point label on this specimen signifies: pretreatment peripheral blood. The cohort comprised approximately 30 patients with locally advanced or metastatic urothelial carcinoma treated at Memorial Sloan Kettering on a trial protocol. Peripheral blood mononuclear cells were collected from each patient pretreatment and during treatment, giving between 1 and 8 total time points per patient. The Qiagen DNeasy Blood extraction kit was used to purify genomic DNA from total PBMCs and tumor samples. PBMCs were collected pretreatment and during treatment, and were isolated and stored as previously described. The data were obtained in a study of PD-L1 blockade in urothelial cancer (dated by TCRdb to 2017 to 2019). In terms of the full investigation: Every patient began therapy in the mid-2010s and was given atezolizumab 1,200 mg intravenously every 3 weeks. Progression-free survival longer than 6 months counted as durable clinical benefit, and TCR features were additionally tested against both progression-free and overall survival. About nine tenths of the roughly 30 patients were males with bladder-origin urothelial cancer, and about 65% of the 29 reported a prior smoking history. The study was an exploratory multi-omic analysis of somatic, immune and clinical correlates of response to PD-L1 blockade with atezolizumab in urothelial cancer. Pretreatment blood TCR-seq was available for about 30 patients, at least one posttreatment blood collection was obtained for approximately 25 patients, and tumor TCR-seq was available for approximately 25 patients. TCR sequencing covered pretreatment tumor samples and matched, serially collected peripheral blood taken before and after atezolizumab treatment. Blood samples yielded a median of roughly 140,000 T cells and roughly 83,000 unique TCRs, with median clonality roughly 0.085. Blood samples were analyzed at 3 weeks after treatment start (second dose) and at 6 weeks after treatment start. An ECOG performance status of 0 or 1 was recorded for the patients, and 0 to 3 prior chemotherapy regimens had been received by the patients. Durable clinical benefit was achieved by nine patients and was not achieved by 20 patients. In the same patients, whole exome sequencing and RNA sequencing of pretreatment tumors were performed in addition to TCR sequencing.

The V end gives up 5 bases and the J end 2 bases, leaving 11 bases in the junction not matched to a gene. Measured from the cysteine to the phenylalanine, the CDR3 is 19 residues long. Solely the CDR3 DNA is kept, with 57 bases framed from the first base. CDR1 LNHDA and CDR2 SQIVND were looked up in the germline V gene (reference sequence). Summary of the overall study and its limitations: Among patients with durable benefit, tumor-associated TCR clones showed greater expansion in peripheral blood 3 weeks after treatment started (n of about 21, p = 0.022). Improved progression-free and overall survival was associated with having pretreatment peripheral blood TCR clonality below the median. Small sample size (n ≈ 28) and many exploratory analyses mean the results are intended to be hypothesis-generating.

To estimate absolute template abundance from read counts, synthetic TCR analog templates were spiked into each PCR. TCRbeta CDR3 regions were amplified from genomic DNA with bias-controlled V and J gene primers using the immunoSEQ assay. Rearranged TCRbeta segments were sequenced at approximately 20X coverage. Per the original workflow: Clustering was used to correct sequencing errors, and CDR3s were annotated against IMGT to assign V, D and J genes. Downstream analyses used only productive TCRbeta rearrangements and left out out-of-frame or stop-codon sequences. Clonality was calculated as one minus the Shannon entropy normalized by the log of the number of unique productive sequences. Fisher's exact test with Benjamini-Hochberg correction, at a threshold of adjusted p below 0.01, was used to find clones that differed between time points or between blood and tumor. As stored in TCRdb, this immuneACCESS dataset retains in-frame rearrangements with V and J assigned. A fraction of the clones does not appear; measured against another copy, unresolved V genes explain less than half of the discrepancy, and the remainder lacks a known reason. Clonal size and the V and J genes are those of that table, whereas D and trimming came from the DNA. The sample table shows fewer than 85,000 clones, and roughly 89% are seen once. Of the sample, around a tenth is held by the ten largest clones.

In this chain, TRBV19 is recombined with TRBJ2-1, with TRBD2 matching 14 junction bases. This TCR came from a woman aged 65 to 85 with urothelial cancer. The specimen comprised PBMCs, sampled around atezolizumab (anti-PD-L1) treatment. In nucleotides, the sequence is TGTGCCAGTAGTGCCCGACCCGGGACTAGCGGGGGAACCTACAATGAGCAGTTCTTC. Translated, it reads CASSARPGTSGGTYNEQFF.